This T cell receptor beta chain was obtained from a study of radiation and T cells in renal cell carcinoma. Worth noting for this clone: The antigen is undetermined.

The method was immunoSEQ multiplex PCR; TCRdb's version includes in-frame clones alone and lacks a portion of them. There are around 100,000 clones in the sample; 65% to 90% occur only once, and 7.2% lies in the top ten. The time point is: blood 4 weeks post-SBRT, at nephrectomy. Documented treatment: 15 Gy SBRT to primary tumor, nephrectomy 4 weeks later. Nephrectomy followed 15 Gy stereotactic body radiation by 4 weeks. The study's findings and limits: No pretreatment tumor biopsies were available for baseline clonotypes.

The sequences come from blood, collected from a patient whose treatment included radiotherapy and nephrectomy. The origin of this receptor is a man in his fifties or sixties with renal cell carcinoma.

The CDR3 spells CASSQGGRTTYEQYF. CDR3 nucleotides: TGCGCCAGCAGCCAAGGAGGGCGGACCACCTACGAGCAGTACTTC. The rearrangement links TRBV4-1 to TRBJ2-7, with a possible D match to TRBD2 (5 bases). V lost 1 base to trimming and J lost 2 bases, with 12 bases between them. The CDR3 is 15 residues long. In germline, CDR1 is MGHRA, CDR2 YSYEKL.